These T cell receptor beta chains were read from a single sample in a study of cytomegalovirus exposure and HLA in healthy donors. Here immunoSEQ multiplex PCR was the method, and the copy in TCRdb shows in-frame clones only, minus some. The sample carries over 75,000 clones, 70% to 80% recorded once. Sequencing was done on a sample of PBMCs. The receptors here all came from a male donor in good health and CMV-seropositive. CDR3s include the opening cysteine and the closing phenylalanine or tryptophan. D genes are given only for firm matches. The size entry is marked missing in some rows and otherwise reads once, few, many or a size class.

V gene	J gene	clone size	D gene	CDR3 DNA	CDR3 protein
TRBV18	TRBJ2-7	-	TRBD1	TGTGCCAGCTCACCGGGCAGGGGGTACGAGCAGTACTTC	CASSPGRGYEQYF
TRBV5-1	TRBJ2-2	-	-	TGCGCCAGCGCCGCGCCAGGGGCCTCGACGGGCACCGGGGAGCTGTTTTTT	CASAAPGASTGTGELFF
TRBV7-8	TRBJ2-1	few	TRBD1	TGTGCCAGCAGCCCAGGGACAGCTAAGCAGTTCTTC	CASSPGTAKQFF
TRBV6-1	TRBJ1-3	-	-	TGTGCCAGCAGTTCCGGGAAGGCTGGAAACACCATATATTTT	CASSSGKAGNTIYF
TRBV30	TRBJ2-3	-	TRBD2	TGTGCCTGGAGCCTAGCGGGGGGGTATCAAGATACGCAGTATTTT	CAWSLAGGYQDTQYF
TRBV6-5	TRBJ2-3	-	-	TGTGCCAGCCGATGGGCGGGGAGCACAGATACGCAGTATTTT	CASRWAGSTDTQYF
TRBV15	TRBJ1-6	-	TRBD1	TGTGCCACCAGCAGAGATGGGCGGGGACAGATCTATTCACCCCTCCACTTT	CATSRDGRGQIYSPLHF
TRBV15	TRBJ1-5	-	-	TGTGCCACCAGCAGCCACCAGGGGTCCCTATTTCAGCCCCAGCATTTT	CATSSHQGSLFQPQHF
TRBV6-5	TRBJ2-2	-	-	TGTGCCAGCAAACACAGGGTGATCGGGGAGCTGTTTTTT	CASKHRVIGELFF
TRBV18	TRBJ1-1	once	-	TGTGCCAGCTCCCTCGTCGGGGGAAACACTGAAGCTTTCTTT	CASSLVGGNTEAFF
TRBV2	TRBJ2-2	-	TRBD2	TGTGCCAGCAGTGAACAGGGCGGGGGCACCGGGGAGCTGTTTTTT	CASSEQGGGTGELFF
TRBV6-5	TRBJ1-6	-	-	TGTGCCAGCAGTTACTGGGTTGACAGCAATTCACCCCTCCACTTT	CASSYWVDSNSPLHF
TRBV7-9	TRBJ2-3	once	-	TGTGCCAGCAGCTTGACTCGCGCTGGGACAGATACGCAGTATTTT	CASSLTRAGTDTQYF
TRBV2	TRBJ2-5	-	-	TGTGCCAGCAGTCCGCAGCCGACTGGCAATTGGTACCAAGAGACCCAGTACTTC	CASSPQPTGNWYQETQYF
TRBV4-3	TRBJ2-7	-	TRBD2	TGCGCCAGCAGTCGACTAGCGGGGGGTACCTACGAGCAGTACTTC	CASSRLAGGTYEQYF
TRBV25-1	TRBJ2-7	-	-	TGTGCCAGCAGTGGGACAGTCACCTACGAGCAGTACTTC	CASSGTVTYEQYF
TRBV5-1	TRBJ2-5	-	TRBD1	TGCGCCAGCAGCTTCCGGGACAGCCCACAAGAGACCCAGTACTTC	CASSFRDSPQETQYF
TRBV6-5	TRBJ1-1	-	TRBD1	TGTGCCAGCGAGAGGGTTGGAGGGGGCGAAGCTTTCTTT	CASERVGGGEAFF
TRBV10-3	TRBJ1-1	-	-	TGTGCCATCAGTCGGAGGGAGGGGTACACTGAAGCTTTCTTT	CAISRREGYTEAFF
TRBV6-6	TRBJ2-7	-	-	TGTGCCAGCACCCAAGGGTCCAGGGGAGCCGACGAGCAGTACTTC	CASTQGSRGADEQYF
TRBV7-7	TRBJ2-2	-	TRBD2	TGTGCTAGCAGCTTAGAAGCTAGCGGGAGGACCGGGGAGCTGTTTTTT	CASSLEASGRTGELFF
TRBV4-3	TRBJ1-5	-	-	TGCGCCAGCAGCCAAGATATTTCCCGGTCGGGTCAGCCCCAGCATTTT	CASSQDISRSGQPQHF
TRBV5-1	TRBJ1-1	-	TRBD1	TGCGCCAGCAGCTTAGGACAGGGGACCACTGAAGCTTTCTTT	CASSLGQGTTEAFF
TRBV7-2	TRBJ2-7	once	TRBD2	TGTGCCAGCAGCACCCGGGGGGGCGACGAGCAGTACTTC	CASSTRGGDEQYF
TRBV27	TRBJ2-5	-	-	TGTGCCAGCAGTACAGGGGAGACCCAGTACTTC	CASSTGETQYF
TRBV7-2	TRBJ1-6	-	TRBD1	TGTGCCAGCAGCCTCCGGACAGGGGGTTCACCCCTCCACTTT	CASSLRTGGSPLHF
TRBV6-5	TRBJ1-3	-	-	TGTGCCAGCAGTTATAGGGGCTCTGGAAACACCATATATTTT	CASSYRGSGNTIYF
TRBV7-2	TRBJ2-7	-	-	TGTGCCAGCAGCTCTTGGGGGCGTGGCGAGCAGTACTTC	CASSSWGRGEQYF
TRBV5-1	TRBJ2-7	-	TRBD2	TGCGCCAGCAGCTTGGCAGTAGCTAGCGGGGGGGGCTACGAGCAGTACTTC	CASSLAVASGGGYEQYF
TRBV18	TRBJ1-5	few	-	TGTGCCAGCTCACGCCTACAGGGAAGCAATCAGCCCCAGCATTTT	CASSRLQGSNQPQHF
TRBV6-1	TRBJ2-1	-	-	TGTGCCAGCAGTGAGGATCAAAACGGGGAGCAGTTCTTC	CASSEDQNGEQFF
TRBV5-4	TRBJ1-2	-	TRBD1	TGTGCCAGCAGCATCGGGACAGAGCCTCCCTATGGCTACACCTTC	CASSIGTEPPYGYTF
TRBV5-1	TRBJ2-1	-	TRBD1	TGCGCCAGCAGCTCGGACAGGGGAGATGAGCAGTTCTTC	CASSSDRGDEQFF
TRBV7-2	TRBJ1-1	-	-	TGTGCCAGCAGCGAAAAGAGGAACACTGAAGCTTTCTTT	CASSEKRNTEAFF
TRBV9	TRBJ1-2	-	-	TGTGCCAGCAGCGTAGGCGGGGGAAGAAGGTATGGCTACACCTTC	CASSVGGGRRYGYTF
TRBV4-3	TRBJ2-3	-	-	TGCGCCAGCAGCCTACAACAGGGTGAGGGGCAAGATACGCAGTATTTT	CASSLQQGEGQDTQYF
TRBV7-9	TRBJ2-6	few	-	TGTGCCAGCAGCCTACAGGGGGCCAACGTCCTGACTTTC	CASSLQGANVLTF
TRBV7-9	TRBJ2-2	-	TRBD1	TGTGCCAGCAGCTTTGATGGGACAGTAAACACCGGGGAGCTGTTTTTT	CASSFDGTVNTGELFF
TRBV5-4	TRBJ2-1	-	-	TGTGCCAGCAGCTTGGCAGCGGGCAATGAGCAGTTCTTC	CASSLAAGNEQFF
TRBV5-4	TRBJ1-2	-	-	TGTGCCAGCAGCTTGGTTCATGGCTCTAACTATGGCTACACCTTC	CASSLVHGSNYGYTF
TRBV7-9	TRBJ1-2	few	-	TGTGCCAGCAGCCCTGGCGGGTCTAACTATGGCTACACCTTC	CASSPGGSNYGYTF
TRBV4-1	TRBJ1-2	-	-	TGCGCCAGCAGCCAAGGCAGGGTTGGCTATGGCTACACCTTC	CASSQGRVGYGYTF
TRBV5-1	TRBJ1-1	-	TRBD1	TGCGCCAGCAGCTTGGGGACAGGGGGGCGAGGCACTGAAGCTTTCTTT	CASSLGTGGRGTEAFF
TRBV10-3	TRBJ1-5	-	-	TGTGCCATCAGTGAGTCGAATTTGGCAGGGGGCAATCAGCCCCAGCATTTT	CAISESNLAGGNQPQHF
TRBV5-1	TRBJ2-3	-	-	TGCGCCAGCAGGAGCAGGGTTACCACAGATACGCAGTATTTT	CASRSRVTTDTQYF
TRBV7-2	TRBJ1-5	-	-	TGTGCCAGCAGCTTAGGAACTACCGGGCAGCCCCAGCATTTT	CASSLGTTGQPQHF
TRBV7-2	TRBJ1-2	-	-	TGTGCCAGCAGCTTGGTACAGGGCGATGGCTACACCTTC	CASSLVQGDGYTF
TRBV15	TRBJ1-2	-	-	TGTGCCACCAGCAGAGATGAACAGGTTTCATATGGCTACACCTTC	CATSRDEQVSYGYTF
TRBV19	TRBJ2-7	once	-	TGTGCCAGTAGTTACAGGGAGTCCTACGAGCAGTACTTC	CASSYRESYEQYF
TRBV4-2	TRBJ1-5	-	-	TGTGCCAGCAGCCAAGATCGGAGGGGCGTGGGTCAGCCCCAGCATTTT	CASSQDRRGVGQPQHF
TRBV4-2	TRBJ1-1	-	-	TGTGCCAGCAGCCAAGCTACAGGGTTGGACACTGAAGCTTTCTTT	CASSQATGLDTEAFF
TRBV7-2	TRBJ1-1	few	TRBD1	TGTGCCAGCAGCTCGGGACAGGGGAGAGAAGCTTTCTTT	CASSSGQGREAFF
TRBV29-1	TRBJ1-1	-	-	TGCAGCGTTGCTACGTGGCAGGGGACTGAAGCTTTCTTT	CSVATWQGTEAFF
TRBV5-8	TRBJ1-1	-	-	TGTGCCAGCAGCACCCGGGGGGGAAGGTCGGCTTTCTTT	CASSTRGGRSAFF
TRBV5-5	TRBJ2-7	-	-	TGTGCCAGCAGCTTACAGGGTGACGAGCAGTACTTC	CASSLQGDEQYF